The rows below give T cell receptor beta chains drawn from one sample of a study of T cell clusters in autoimmune cytopenias. After re-calling the multiplex PCR reads, TCRdb lists one entry per CDR3 protein, DNA absent. The repertoire table contains under 15,000 distinct CDR3 sequences. These records were also assigned to another study, of T cell repertoires in aging, cancer and after chemotherapy.

Sequenced sample: peripheral blood. The receptors originated from a human donor in good health. Each CDR3 is given with its conserved first and last residue. Each record gives: V gene, J gene, clone size, CDR3 protein. Part of the rows lack a size; the others show once, few, many or a class for expanded clones.

V: TRBV19
J: TRBJ1-5
size: -
CDR3: CASRTSGDSNQPQHF

V: TRBV30
J: TRBJ2-7
size: -
CDR3: CAWSLSYEQYF

V: TRBV6-5
J: TRBJ2-1
size: -
CDR3: CASQKSVGGGNEQFF

V: TRBV11-3
J: TRBJ2-5
size: -
CDR3: CASSPGTAQETQYF

V: TRBV12-3/TRBV12-4
J: TRBJ2-2
size: -
CDR3: CASGHGQGNTGELFF

V: TRBV11-2
J: TRBJ2-5
size: -
CDR3: CASSLTSGYVQTQYF

V: TRBV11-3
J: TRBJ2-2
size: -
CDR3: CASSSTPRSGADNTGELFF

V: TRBV13
J: TRBJ2-5
size: -
CDR3: CASSLAARGARQTQYF

V: TRBV30
J: TRBJ1-6
size: medium-sized
CDR3: CAWSWGQWGGTSPLHF

V: TRBV7-2
J: TRBJ1-5
size: -
CDR3: CASSLAQVATPQHF

V: TRBV7-2
J: TRBJ1-2
size: -
CDR3: CASSLGNYGYTF

V: TRBV19
J: TRBJ2-7
size: medium-sized
CDR3: CASSISSSSSYEQYF

V: TRBV27
J: TRBJ2-1
size: -
CDR3: CASSSRAGFNEQFF

V: TRBV5-4
J: TRBJ2-4
size: -
CDR3: CASSLDRVGARNIQYF

V: TRBV29-1
J: TRBJ2-3
size: medium-sized
CDR3: CSGRGGTDTQYF

V: TRBV5-4
J: TRBJ1-5
size: -
CDR3: CASSLGGDPSNQPQHF

V: TRBV12-3/TRBV12-4
J: TRBJ1-2
size: -
CDR3: CASSIDRVGYTF